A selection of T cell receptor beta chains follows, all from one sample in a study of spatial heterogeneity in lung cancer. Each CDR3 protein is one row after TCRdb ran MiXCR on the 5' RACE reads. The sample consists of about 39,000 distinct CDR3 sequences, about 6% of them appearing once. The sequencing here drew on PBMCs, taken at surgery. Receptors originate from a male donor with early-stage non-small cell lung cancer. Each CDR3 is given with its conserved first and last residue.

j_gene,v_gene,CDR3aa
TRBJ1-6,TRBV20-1,CSARGGTGGLNSPLHF
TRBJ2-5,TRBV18,CASSPRQETQYF
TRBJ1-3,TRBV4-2,CASSSEGQMASGNTIYF
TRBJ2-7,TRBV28,CASSLYGGSSYEQYF
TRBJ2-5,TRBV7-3,CASSSGRGETQYF
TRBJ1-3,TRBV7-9,CASSLSRGFWGNAIYF
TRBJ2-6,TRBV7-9,CASSFSGGSGANVLTF
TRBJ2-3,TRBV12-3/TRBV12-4,CASTLGLAGRDTQYF
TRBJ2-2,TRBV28,CASSSRARRLNGELFF
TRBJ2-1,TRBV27,CASSQQGNEQFF
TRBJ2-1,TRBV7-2,CASSLVSDGTDNEQFF
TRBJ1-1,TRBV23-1,CASSQSIQNGATEAFF
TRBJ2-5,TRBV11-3,CASGGRRETQYF
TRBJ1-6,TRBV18,CASSPPERVPLHF
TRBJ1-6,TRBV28,CASRPSQGPLHF
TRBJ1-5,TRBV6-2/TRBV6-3,CASRFPGVGNQPQHF
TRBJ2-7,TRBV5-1,CASSGTGAHEQYF
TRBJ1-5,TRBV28,CASSLNKGGYNQPQHF
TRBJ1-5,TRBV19,CASIQRQGEFNQPQHF
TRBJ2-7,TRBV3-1,CASSQGGQYFYEQYF
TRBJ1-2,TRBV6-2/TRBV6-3,CASSYVGTTAGYTF
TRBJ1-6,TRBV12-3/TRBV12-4,CASSWGQESPLHF
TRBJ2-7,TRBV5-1,CASSKDSSYEQYF
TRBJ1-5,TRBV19,CASSPGTGNQPQHF
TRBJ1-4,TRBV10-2,CASSESGITTNEKLFF
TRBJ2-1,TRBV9,CASNGQGFYNEQFF
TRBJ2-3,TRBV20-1,CSEAGGRGTDTQYF
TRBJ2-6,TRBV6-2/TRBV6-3,CASRLAGSSGANVLTF
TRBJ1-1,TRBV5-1,CASSIIGGANTEAFF
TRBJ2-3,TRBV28,CASTPGQGPDTQYF
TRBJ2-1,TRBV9,CASSLGPDPALQFF
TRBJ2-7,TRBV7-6,CASSLAATSGGHAYEQYF
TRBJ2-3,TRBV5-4,CASSLAVLSTDTQYF
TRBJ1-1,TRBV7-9,CASSHDNSITEAFF
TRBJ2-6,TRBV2,CASRPDWDRVSSLSGANVLTF
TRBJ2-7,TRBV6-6,CASSLGVAGNEQYF
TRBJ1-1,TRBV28,CASRSPGASTEAFF
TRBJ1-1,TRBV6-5,CASSYGQTGGEAFF
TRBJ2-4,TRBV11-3,CASSSYRFGKNIQYF
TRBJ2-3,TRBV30,CAWKDRGPGDTQYF
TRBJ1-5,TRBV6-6,CASSYPATGEVQPQHF
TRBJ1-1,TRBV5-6,CASSFGTVNGGTEAFF
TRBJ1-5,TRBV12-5,CASGTTNQPQHF
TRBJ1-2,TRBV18,CASSPEVDSLGYTF
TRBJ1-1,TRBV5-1,CASSTLSGLEAFF